This T cell receptor beta chain was found in a study of blood T cell repertoires in COVID-19 (dated by TCRdb to 2020 to 2022). Regarding the complete study: Collaborator samples came from the United States, Italy and Spain and covered acute and convalescent phases of COVID-19. The material from the prospective study consisted of cDNA or gDNA derived from T cells, B-cell-depleted T cells, or PBMCs. Deeply sampled blood TCRbeta repertoires from subjects exposed to, actively infected with, or recovered from COVID-19 were included in the dataset. The repertoires were made available in a free public database intended to serve as a resource for research on the immune response to SARS-CoV-2. Samples came from the ongoing ImmuneRACE study (first 160 participants) plus 1,254 subjects from 6 global collaborators. The sample metadata nearly always contained a de-identified subject ID, COVID-19 status, age in years and sex. Where available, HLA class I and class II types were taken from metadata supplied by the sample provider and were not determined by assay-based typing.

The collaborating institutions used their own protocols to collect whole blood in K2EDTA tubes. Collaborator samples were shipped for TCRbeta analysis as frozen whole blood, isolated PBMCs, or DNA extracted from either sample type. Results the study describes overall, beyond this receptor: Clinical and demographic metadata were provided uncurated, with the amount varying by source and participant.

The CDR3 runs 13 residues from the cysteine to the phenylalanine. The only DNA kept is the CDR3, 39 bases in frame from the first base. According to the germline V gene, CDR1 reads SGHNT and CDR2 reads YENEEA. The V and J ends are trimmed by 8 bases and 3 bases, leaving 13 bases between them. Concerning this clone itself: What antigen it recognizes has not been identified. Per-base qualities were not stored, and no clone one base away is much larger.

TCRbeta CDR3 regions were amplified from genomic DNA by means of the immunoSEQ Assay, a bias-controlled multiplex PCR. In the original analysis: Within the assay, amplification of reference gene primers was used to estimate how many nucleated cells each sample contained. To quantify the absolute abundance of each unique TCRbeta CDR3 rearrangement, sequence reads were collapsed and filtered. For each sample, productive Simpson clonality was calculated as the square root of Simpson's diversity index across productive rearrangements. As stored in TCRdb, this immuneACCESS dataset retains in-frame rearrangements with V and J assigned. A fraction of the clones does not appear; measured against another copy, unresolved V genes explain less than half of the discrepancy, and the remainder lacks a known reason. V and J calls and clone size are given by that table; D and trimming were obtained from the DNA. For this sample the table gives about 100,000 clones, of which approximately 88% were detected only once. About 6.5% of the sample is in the top ten clones.

The sequence is built from TRBV11-3 and TRBJ1-1; D gene: possibly TRBD1, on 5 matching bases. Sequences were obtained from peripheral blood. This clonotype was sampled from a woman in her sixties or seventies with acute or convalescent COVID-19. The nucleotide sequence reads as follows: TGTGCCAGCCGCAGGGATAAGGACACTGAAGCTTTCTTT. It specifies CASRRDKDTEAFF. The reference TRBV11-3 and TRBJ1-1 proteins fill in what lies around the CDR3, so the full variable domain reads EAGVVQSPRYKIIEKKQPVAFWCNPISGHNTLYWYLQNLGQGPELLIRYENEEAVDDSQLPKDRFSAERLKGVDSTLKIQPAELGDSAVYLCASRRDKDTEAFFGQGTRLTVV.